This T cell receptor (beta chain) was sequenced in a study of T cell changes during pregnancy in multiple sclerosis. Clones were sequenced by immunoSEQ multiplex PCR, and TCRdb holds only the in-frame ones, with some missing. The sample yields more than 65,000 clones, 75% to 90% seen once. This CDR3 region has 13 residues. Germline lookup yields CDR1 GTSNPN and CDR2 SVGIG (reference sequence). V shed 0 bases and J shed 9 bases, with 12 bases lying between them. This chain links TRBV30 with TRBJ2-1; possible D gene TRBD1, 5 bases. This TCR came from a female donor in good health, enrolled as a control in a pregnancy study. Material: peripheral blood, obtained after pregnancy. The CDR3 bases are TGTGCCTGGAGTGTAAACAGGATCGGTGAGCAGTTCTTC. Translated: CAWSVNRIGEQFF.